One sample yielded the 2 T cell receptor beta chains listed below, sequenced in a study of graft-versus-host responses after intestinal transplantation. Assay used: immunoSEQ multiplex PCR; TCRdb lists only in-frame clones, some missing. In the table there are over 100,000 clones, approximately 84% of which are singletons. No cognate antigen is known for these TCRs. Sequencing used unstimulated CD4+ T cells sorted from spleen or lymph node cells, obtained before intestinal transplant. Every receptor here comes from a human donor who received an intestinal transplant.

The rearrangement uses TRBV6-5 and TRBJ1-1; D perhaps matches TRBD1 (6 bases). Trimming shortened V by 10 bases and J by 6 bases, and 24 bases separated the two germline ends. This CDR3 region has 15 residues. Germline V gene sequence: CDR1 MNHEY, CDR2 SVGAGI. CDR3 sequence (DNA): TGTGCCATCCGACCCGGTCTGGGGGCGGGCGCTGAAGCTTTCTTT. Translated: CAIRPGLGAGAEAFF.

V and J are TRBV5-1 and TRBJ2-5; the D is unclear. CDR3 size: 15 residues. The V and J ends lost 0 bases and 4 bases respectively, with 13 bases between them. CDR1 and CDR2 (germline): SGHRS, YFSETQ. The CDR3 DNA follows: TGCGCCAGCAGCTTGGGCGCCATAATGGGAGAGACCCAGTACTTC. Its translation: CASSLGAIMGETQYF.